Listed below are T cell receptor beta chains from one sample, sequenced in a study of shared clonotypes between healthy human individuals. The protocol was immunoSEQ multiplex PCR, while the TCRdb copy is restricted to in-frame clones and leaves out a portion. The profile shows around 1.4 million clones, around 98.5% of them singletons. Input material: naive CD4+ T cells sorted from blood. Receptors originate from a man aged 25 to 40 in good health. Both conserved end residues are part of each CDR3. D genes are given only for firm matches. Size tells how often a clone was seen (once, few, many) or the class of an expanded clone, and some rows leave it out.

j_gene | d_gene | abundance | len | v_gene | CDR3aa | CDR3nt
TRBJ2-1 | . | once | 14 | TRBV6-5 | CASYPTGEWNEQFF | TGTGCCAGCTACCCCACCGGAGAATGGAATGAGCAGTTCTTC
TRBJ2-7 | TRBD1 | . | 17 | TRBV4-1 | CASSNRLNRGSSYEQYF | TGCGCCAGCAGCAATCGCCTAAACAGGGGCAGCTCCTACGAGCAGTACTTC
TRBJ2-1 | . | once | 16 | TRBV5-4 | CASSFALNPTYNEQFF | TGTGCCAGCAGCTTTGCTTTAAACCCAACCTACAATGAGCAGTTCTTC
TRBJ2-1 | TRBD2 | . | 17 | TRBV2 | CASSDVTSGSLYNEQFF | TGTGCCAGCAGTGACGTAACTAGCGGAAGCTTATACAATGAGCAGTTCTTC
TRBJ2-5 | . | . | 15 | TRBV18 | CASSPVRRTQETQYF | TGTGCCAGCTCACCCGTGAGGAGAACACAAGAGACCCAGTACTTC
TRBJ1-1 | . | . | 12 | TRBV6-5 | CASSRLNTEAFF | TGTGCCAGCAGTAGATTGAACACTGAAGCTTTCTTT
TRBJ2-1 | . | . | 14 | TRBV18 | CASSPPPTSNEQFF | TGTGCCAGCTCACCACCGCCGACCTCCAATGAGCAGTTCTTC
TRBJ2-1 | TRBD1 | once | 15 | TRBV5-1 | CASSLVTGSSNEQFF | TGCGCCAGCAGCTTAGTGACAGGGTCAAGTAATGAGCAGTTCTTC
TRBJ1-5 | . | . | 16 | TRBV7-2 | CASSPRGGLPNQPQHF | TGTGCCAGCAGCCCCCGAGGCGGTCTGCCCAATCAGCCCCAGCATTTT
TRBJ1-1 | . | . | 13 | TRBV2 | CASRWGANTEAFF | TGTGCCAGCAGATGGGGGGCGAACACTGAAGCTTTCTTT
TRBJ2-3 | TRBD2 | . | 16 | TRBV5-1 | CASSLVVAGVTDTQYF | TGCGCCAGCAGCTTGGTCGTAGCGGGAGTTACAGATACGCAGTATTTT
TRBJ1-5 | . | once | 17 | TRBV10-3 | CAISESGRGSGNQPQHF | TGTGCCATCAGTGAGTCAGGGAGGGGCTCGGGCAATCAGCCCCAGCATTTT
TRBJ2-7 | TRBD2 | once | 14 | TRBV5-1 | CASSLISGSSEQYF | TGCGCCAGCAGCTTGATAAGCGGGAGTTCCGAGCAGTACTTC
TRBJ2-7 | TRBD2 | . | 13 | TRBV2 | CASRREDPYEQYF | TGTGCCAGCAGGCGGGAGGACCCCTACGAGCAGTACTTC
TRBJ2-3 | TRBD2 | . | 16 | TRBV7-2 | CASSLGLAGVGDTQYF | TGTGCCAGCAGCTTAGGACTAGCGGGAGTAGGAGATACGCAGTATTTT
TRBJ2-1 | TRBD2 | once | 15 | TRBV9 | CASSETSGRANEQFF | TGTGCCAGCAGCGAGACTAGCGGGAGGGCCAATGAGCAGTTCTTC
TRBJ2-3 | . | . | 15 | TRBV4-1 | CASSHYGTMGDTQYF | TGCGCCAGCAGCCATTACGGGACAATGGGAGATACGCAGTATTTT
TRBJ2-3 | TRBD2 | . | 18 | TRBV7-8 | CASSYGLGSGTGTDTQYF | TGTGCCAGCAGCTACGGGTTAGGTAGCGGGACGGGGACAGATACGCAGTATTTT